These 30 T cell receptor beta chains originate from one sample sequenced in a study of T cell repertoires in aging, cancer and after chemotherapy. TRB rearrangements spanning V, D and J were amplified using mixed TRB-A/B primers. TCRdb reanalysed the multiplex PCR reads using MiXCR and keeps one entry per CDR3 protein. The sample yields roughly 2,600 distinct CDR3 sequences, about 31% seen once. Amplification of TCR beta used genomic DNA extracted from peripheral blood. The sample taken for sequencing was blood. The source of these receptors is a human donor with a solid tumor.

The V and J genes are TRBV20-1 and TRBJ2-4, with D maybe TRBD1 (5 bases). Germline V gene sequence: CDR1 DFQATT, CDR2 SNEGSKA (reference sequence). V was clipped by 0 bases and J by 1 base, with 10 bases between them. The CDR3 runs 15 residues. CDR3 DNA: TGCAGTGCTAGAGAAGGGGAAGGGGCCAAAAACATTCAGTACTTC. The encoded protein is CSAREGEGAKNIQYF.

The chain links TRBV10-1 to TRBJ1-6, with TRBD1 matching over 7 bases. Per germline, CDR1 WNHNN and CDR2 SYGVQD (reference sequence). The ends lost 2 bases at V and 5 bases at J; junction bases unmatched: 3. CDR3 size: 15 residues. CDR3 nucleotide sequence: TGCGCCAGCAGTGAGGAGACAGGGAATAATTCACCCCTCCACTTT. This gives the protein CASSEETGNNSPLHF.

This chain links TRBV6-6 with TRBJ2-1; 10 positions agree with TRBD1. The CDR3 spans 16 residues. Germline-derived CDR1 and CDR2 are MNHNY and SVGAGI (reference sequence). Trimming at V came to 4 bases and at J to 2 bases, leaving 5 bases not matched to a gene. The CDR3 region has the DNA TGTGCCAGCAGTTCCCGGGGACAGGGGACCTACAATGAGCAGTTCTTC. Translation gives CASSSRGQGTYNEQFF.

The chain has TRBV6-5 and TRBJ2-2, with TRBD2 matching over 9 bases. V was clipped by 6 bases and J by 1 base; unmatched bases: 9. The germline V gene has CDR1 MNHEY and CDR2 SVGAGI. The CDR3 consists of 17 residues. The CDR3 is CASSLGAGGMNTGELFF. DNA of the CDR3: TGTGCCAGCAGCCTGGGGGCGGGGGGGATGAACACCGGGGAGCTGTTTTTT.

Turning to this clonotype: Just one base apart from a much larger clone, this may be a read error. The chain recombines TRBV7-2 with TRBJ2-1, with 9 nucleotides matching TRBD2. The better agreement between TRBJ2-7 and the DNA end casts doubt on the J call. The CDR3 consists of 15 residues. Germline V gene lookup returns CDR1 SGHTA and CDR2 FQGNSA. The chain's CDR3 is CASSSLAGSYNEQYF. CDR3 coding DNA: TGTGCCAGCAGCTCCCTAGCGGGGTCCTACAATGAGCAGTACTTC.

The genes are TRBV5-4 and TRBJ1-1, with 9 positions matching TRBD1. Germline CDR1 and CDR2: SGHNT and YYREEE (reference sequence). CDR3 size: 14 residues. The trim removed 4 bases at V and 5 bases at J, leaving 6 bases unmatched. The CDR3 protein is CASSPGQGSTEAFF. The CDR3 DNA sequence: TGTGCCAGCAGCCCAGGACAGGGGAGTACTGAAGCTTTCTTT. The whole variable domain, filled in from reference TRBV5-4 and TRBJ1-1, reads ETGVTQSPTHLIKTRGQQVTLRCSSQSGHNTVSWYQQALGQGPQFIFQYYREEENGRGNFPPRFSGLQFPNYSSELNVNALELDDSALYLCASSPGQGSTEAFFGQGTRLTVV.

This clonotype was seen only a few times. The genes are TRBV6-5 and TRBJ1-1; D call uncertain. CDR1 is MNHEY, CDR2 SVGAGI, per germline. V lost 1 base to trimming and J lost 0 bases, with 9 bases between them. This CDR3 spans 15 amino acids. The chain's CDR3 is CASSYWADLNTEAFF. CDR3 nucleotide sequence: TGTGCCAGCAGTTACTGGGCGGACTTGAACACTGAAGCTTTCTTT.

V gene TRBV20-1 combines with J gene TRBJ1-1, with 7 bases that match TRBD1. The CDR3 has 13 residues. The germline V gene encodes CDR1 DFQATT and CDR2 SNEGSKA (reference sequence). J was trimmed by 5 bases and V by 6 bases; bases with no gene match: 9. The CDR3 spells CSASTGSKTEAFF. The CDR3 DNA follows: TGCAGTGCCTCGACAGGGTCGAAAACTGAAGCTTTCTTT.

This rearrangement joins TRBV11-2 to TRBJ1-2; D may be TRBD1 (5 bases). Trimming took 5 bases from V and 6 from J, leaving 19 bases between them. CDR3 length: 15 residues. Germline V gives CDR1 SGHAT, CDR2 FQNNGV. The CDR3 loop is CASSPRGVLADGYTF. CDR3 sequence (DNA): TGTGCCAGCAGCCCGCGAGGGGTTCTAGCGGATGGCTACACCTTC. Using reference TRBV11-2 and TRBJ1-2 for the parts outside the CDR3, the full variable domain is EAGVAQSPRYKIIEKRQSVAFWCNPISGHATLYWYQQILGQGPKLLIQFQNNGVVDDSQLPKDRFSAERLKGVDSTLKIQPAKLEDSAVYLCASSPRGVLADGYTFGSGTRLTVV.

This chain joins TRBV5-4 and TRBJ2-2, with TRBD1 identical over 7 bases. The CDR3 is 16 residues long. Germline V gene sequence: CDR1 SGHNT, CDR2 YYREEE (reference sequence). The V and J ends lost 7 bases and 2 bases, in that order; junction bases with no gene match: 11. CDR3 DNA: TGTGCCAGCCGCGACCCGAGAGGGGGCAACACCGGGGAGCTGTTTTTT. It yields the protein CASRDPRGGNTGELFF.

The chain links TRBV12-3 or TRBV12-4 to TRBJ1-5; D possibly corresponds to TRBD1 (5 bases). The CDR3 covers 12 residues. With 2 bases removed from V and 11 bases from J, the gap between germline ends came to 10 bases. CDR3 amino acids: CASSLSGTAQHF. CDR3 sequence (DNA): TGTGCCAGCAGTTTATCCGGGACGGCCCAGCATTTT.

This chain uses TRBV11-2 with TRBJ2-1, with TRBD2 identical over 10 bases. Germline CDR1 SGHAT, CDR2 FQNNGV. The CDR3 extends over 15 amino acids. V was clipped by 5 bases and J by 3 bases; unmatched bases: 4. CDR3 sequence: CASSPGTSVYNEQFF. In DNA form, the CDR3 reads TGTGCCAGCAGCCCCGGGACTAGCGTCTACAATGAGCAGTTCTTC.

The V gene is TRBV6-4, the J gene TRBJ2-1, with 10 bases lining up with TRBD2. There are 15 residues in the CDR3. V lost 5 bases and J lost 3; bases outside the gene matches: 4. Germline V gives CDR1 MRHNA, CDR2 SNTAGT. CDR3 amino acids: CASSQGLADYNEQFF. For the CDR3, the DNA is TGTGCCAGCAGTCAAGGACTAGCGGACTACAATGAGCAGTTCTTC.

This clonotype was detected only a few times. The genes are TRBV7-2 and TRBJ2-2; D call uncertain. The V end was cut by 1 base, the J end by 4 bases, with 7 bases between. Per germline, CDR1 SGHTA and CDR2 FQGNSA. CDR3 length: 14 residues. CDR3 nucleotide sequence: TGTGCCAGCAGCTTAGACCTAATCACCGGGGAGCTGTTTTTT. Amino acids: CASSLDLITGELFF.

This clonotype appeared a few times. The J gene is TRBJ1-5, the V gene TRBV19; possibly TRBD1 for D (6 bases). V lost 7 bases, J lost 7 bases, and 20 bases lay in between. Per germline, CDR1 LNHDA and CDR2 SQIVND (reference sequence). The CDR3 is 15 amino acids. CDR3 bases: TGTGCCAGTACCGACCTCGACAGGTTGAACCAGCCCCAGCATTTT. The encoded protein is CASTDLDRLNQPQHF. Full variable domain (rest looked up from reference TRBV19 and TRBJ1-5): DGGITQSPKYLFRKEGQNVTLSCEQNLNHDAMYWYRQDPGQGLRLIYYSQIVNDFQKGDIAEGYSVSREKKESFPLTVTSAQKNPTAFYLCASTDLDRLNQPQHFGDGTRLSIL.

On this clonotype itself: A much more abundant neighbour one base away suggests this may be a read error. The rearrangement uses TRBV6-5 and TRBJ2-7; TRBD1 agrees at 8 bases. Germline loops: CDR1 MNHEY, CDR2 SVGAGI. This CDR3 comprises 16 residues. The chain's CDR3 is CASSLAGGRSSYDQYF. The DNA for the CDR3 is TGTGCCAGCAGCCTCGCAGGGGGCCGGAGCTCCTACGATCAGTACTTC.

The chain couples TRBV4-1 to TRBJ2-3, with 12 bases that match TRBD2. Trimming at V came to 10 bases and at J to 3 bases, leaving 8 bases not matched to a gene. The CDR3 is 15 residues long. Germline lookup yields CDR1 MGHRA and CDR2 YSYEKL. The CDR3 loop is CATSRLAGETDTQYF. The CDR3 coding sequence is TGCGCCACCTCACGACTAGCGGGGGAGACAGATACGCAGTATTTT.

This clonotype was seen only a few times. The V and J genes are TRBV29-1 and TRBJ1-1; the match to TRBD1 covers 8 bases. The length of the CDR3 is 15 residues. Germline assignment: CDR1 SQVTM and CDR2 ANQGSEA. The J segment lost 3 bases and the V segment lost 1 base, leaving 7 bases of the junction unmatched. CDR3 DNA sequence: TGCAGCGTTGAAGGGACAGGGCCCTCGGACACTGAAGCTTTCTTT. Translation gives CSVEGTGPSDTEAFF.

With respect to this clonotype: Relative to the germline gene, one junction end is altered; a read error may explain this. CDR3 amino acids: CASIYGGSTEAFF. As DNA, the CDR3 is TGTGCCAGCATTTACGGGGGCTCCACTGAAGCTTTCTTT. The gene calls are TRBV6-6 and TRBJ1-1; tentative D call: TRBD1 (6 bases). CDR3 size: 13 residues. Germline V gene lookup returns CDR1 MNHNY and CDR2 SVGAGI (reference sequence).

This clonotype is termed medium-sized. This rearrangement joins TRBV7-9 to TRBJ2-7; 7 bases map to TRBD1. Looked up from germline, CDR1 is SEHNR and CDR2 is FQNEAQ (reference sequence). This CDR3 has 11 amino acids. V shed 4 bases and J 6 bases; nucleotides not matched to a gene: 0. The DNA of the CDR3 is TGTGCCAGCAGCTCAGGGGGCGAGCAGTACTTC. Its protein product is CASSSGGEQYF.

This clonotype was seen more than once but under ten times. The rearrangement uses TRBV12-3 or TRBV12-4 and TRBJ2-5; D may be TRBD1 (6 bases). The CDR3 runs 17 residues. V lost 3 bases and J lost 0, with 17 bases in between. This CDR3 reads CASSFPAATGYQETQYF. CDR3 nucleotides: TGTGCCAGCAGTTTTCCCGCGGCAACAGGGTACCAAGAGACCCAGTACTTC.

V usage is TRBV10-3 and J usage is TRBJ2-7, with D maybe TRBD1 (7 bases). From germline, CDR1 is ENHRY and CDR2 SYGVKD. V was shortened by 3 bases and J by 5 bases, with 14 bases between the two germline ends. The CDR3 has 14 amino acids. CDR3: CAISEGGGGHEQYF. DNA for the CDR3: TGTGCCATCAGTGAAGGAGGGGGCGGGCACGAGCAGTACTTC.

To note about this clonotype: A much larger clonotype is one base distant, so this may be a read error. The rearrangement uses TRBV7-6 and TRBJ2-2; no definite D call. Germline-derived CDR1 and CDR2 are SGHVS and FNYEAQ. Trimming removed 1 base at V and 3 bases at J, with 6 bases between. The CDR3 covers 14 residues. CDR3 residues: CASSLGSHTGELFF. CDR3 sequence (DNA): TGTGCCAGCAGCTTAGGTAGCCACACCGGGGAGCTGTTTTTT.

The chain joins TRBV12-3 or TRBV12-4 to TRBJ2-3, with a possible D match to TRBD2 (5 bases). The ends were cut back, 6 bases at V and 8 bases at J, with 15 bases in the middle. This CDR3 spans 13 amino acids. The CDR3 coding sequence is TGTGCCAGCAGACGGGATGTCTGGGGTACGCAGTATTTT. It yields the protein CASRRDVWGTQYF.

In this sample, this clonotype turned up a few times. The J gene is TRBJ1-5, the V gene TRBV7-2; D uncertain. V was shortened by 1 base and J by 4 bases, with 5 bases between the two germline ends. This CDR3 is 13 amino acids long. CDR1 and CDR2 from the germline V gene are SGHTA and FQGNSA. CDR3 sequence: CASSLDVNQPQHF. In DNA, the CDR3 is TGTGCCAGCAGCTTAGACGTGAATCAGCCCCAGCATTTT.

The chain joins TRBV6-4 to TRBJ2-3; the D gene is possibly TRBD2 (6 bases). Germline CDR1 and CDR2: MRHNA and SNTAGT. V shed 3 bases and J shed 0 bases, with 10 bases lying between them. The CDR3 has 15 amino acids. The CDR3 spells CASSEGLSSTDTQYF. CDR3 coding DNA: TGTGCCAGCAGTGAGGGACTGTCTAGCACAGATACGCAGTATTTT.

A word on this clonotype: A read error may be the cause here, since a much bigger clone is one base away. V and J are TRBV29-1 and TRBJ2-1; the D gene is possibly TRBD2 (7 bases). Germline V CDR1 and CDR2: SQVTM, ANQGSEA. This CDR3 spans 15 amino acids. CDR3 region: CSAMGGAPSCNEQFF. As DNA, the CDR3 is TGCAGCGCCATGGGGGGGGCTCCCTCCTGCAATGAGCAGTTCTTC.

V is TRBV5-4 and J is TRBJ2-2; a weak D match, TRBD2 (7 bases). V was cut by 2 bases and J by 7 bases, with 9 bases left in between. CDR1 and CDR2 (germline): SGHNT, YYREEE (reference sequence). This CDR3 spans 13 amino acids. The CDR3 region is CASSFRGGGELFF. The CDR3 DNA is TGTGCCAGCAGCTTTAGGGGGGGCGGGGAGCTGTTTTTT.

This clonotype was seen more than once but under ten times. This chain joins TRBV6-6 and TRBJ1-1; D is perhaps TRBD1 (5 bases). The ends were cut back, 2 bases at V and 6 bases at J, with 19 bases in the middle. Germline lookup yields CDR1 MNHNY and CDR2 SVGAGI (reference sequence). CDR3 length equals 16 residues. CDR3 DNA sequence: TGTGCCAGCAGTTACGGGGTCGTGACAGTATCCTCTGAAGCTTTCTTT. It codes for CASSYGVVTVSSEAFF.

The V call is TRBV12-3 or TRBV12-4, the J call TRBJ2-7, with 7 bases lining up with TRBD1. V gave up 5 bases and J gave up 5 bases; unmatched junction bases: 9. The CDR3 contains 14 residues. CDR3 in amino acids: CASSLGQAWNEQYF. In DNA form, the CDR3 reads TGTGCCAGCAGTCTAGGACAGGCTTGGAACGAGCAGTACTTC.